This passage covers 23 T cell receptor beta chains from one sample sequenced in a study of identical twins (dated by TCRdb to 2016 to 2018). Libraries came from 5' RACE. Sequenced using an Illumina HiSeq 2000. TCRdb handled the public reads itself, with Q25 trimming in fastp and clone calling in MiXCR, and kept productive beta chains. Here each entry gathers all rows of one CDR3 protein and keeps the most common genes and DNA. Across this sample there are more than 350,000 distinct CDR3 sequences, with approximately 8.7% seen only once. Jointly, the top ten make up roughly 8.7% of the sample. Input material: naive T cells sorted from blood. The sample's cell subset or site, from its label and the paper: cells isolated with a human naive T-cell isolation kit. The source of these receptors is a woman in her 50s in good health.

This clonotype was counted ten times or more. The V gene is TRBV6-6, the J gene TRBJ1-5, with D possibly TRBD1 on 5 matching bases. CDR1 and CDR2 (germline): MNHNY, SVGAGI (reference sequence). The CDR3 covers 15 residues. Trimming stripped 0 bases from V and 1 base from J, with 7 bases between. Written as DNA, the CDR3 is TGTGCCAGCAGTTACTCAGGGGTGAGCAATCAGCCCCAGCATTTT. Amino acid sequence: CASSYSGVSNQPQHF.

This clonotype has a handful of counts. The chain joins TRBV3-1 to TRBJ2-3; 10 bases line up with TRBD2. This CDR3 has 17 residues. Germline CDR1 is LGHDT and CDR2 is YNNKEL (reference sequence). Trimming removed 5 bases from V and 5 bases from J; junction bases left unmatched: 13. This chain's CDR3 is CASSSVLGLAGEDTQYF. The CDR3 coding sequence is TGTGCCAGCAGCTCGGTTCTGGGGCTAGCGGGAGAAGATACGCAGTATTTT.

The J gene is TRBJ2-3, the V gene TRBV12-3 or TRBV12-4; D call uncertain. The CDR3 totals 14 residues. The V and J ends lost 7 bases and 3 bases respectively, with 14 bases between them. The CDR3, as DNA: TGTGCCAGCACCCTCTTGGGAAGTACAGATACGCAGTATTTT. It yields the protein CASTLLGSTDTQYF.

At least ten counts were recorded for this clonotype. The chain recombines TRBV5-1 with TRBJ2-2, with 7 nucleotides matching TRBD2. Trimming at V came to 4 bases and at J to 1 base, leaving 10 bases not matched to a gene. CDR1 SGHRS and CDR2 YFSETQ come from the germline V gene. CDR3 length: 17 residues. The CDR3 reads CASSIIRGRGNTGELFF. The CDR3 DNA sequence: TGCGCCAGCAGCATTATCCGCGGGAGAGGGAACACCGGGGAGCTGTTTTTT.

This clonotype came up many times. This chain connects TRBV6-5 to TRBJ2-1, with D possibly called TRBD1 or TRBD2 (5 bases each). CDR3 length: 11 residues. Germline lookup yields CDR1 MNHEY and CDR2 SVGAGI. Deletions cut 7 bases from V and 8 bases from J, with 9 bases between. The CDR3 loop is CASNRGYEQFF. In nucleotides, the CDR3 is TGTGCCAGCAACCGGGGCTATGAGCAGTTCTTC.

The table lists this clonotype with many counts. The rearrangement joins TRBV10-3 to TRBJ1-2; a weak D match, TRBD1 (6 bases). The germline V and J ends were trimmed by 4 bases and 6 bases, with 15 bases remaining between them. Germline CDR1 is ENHRY and CDR2 is SYGVKD. The CDR3 is 14 amino acids. The CDR3 protein is CAISALTGSDGYTF. The DNA of the CDR3 is TGTGCCATCAGTGCCCTCACAGGGTCGGATGGCTACACCTTC.

This clonotype was counted between two and nine times. The V gene is TRBV14, the J gene TRBJ1-1; 11 nucleotides agree with TRBD1. CDR3 length: 12 amino acids. CDR1 and CDR2 (germline): SGHDN, FVKESK. CDR3 in DNA: TGTGTTACCGGGACAGGGGGCACTGAAGCTTTCTTT. Residues: CVTGTGGTEAFF.

This clonotype was seen more than once but under ten times. This chain connects TRBV9 to TRBJ2-1; TRBD2 aligns across 10 bases. Germline-derived CDR1 and CDR2 are SGDLS and YYNGEE. This CDR3 spans 15 amino acids. V lost 4 bases to trimming and J lost 10 bases; unmatched junction nucleotides: 11. CDR3 region: CASSRSGGGFNEQFF. CDR3 bases: TGTGCCAGCAGCAGGAGCGGGGGGGGCTTCAACGAGCAGTTCTTC. Together with reference TRBV9 and TRBJ2-1, the CDR3 gives the full variable domain: DSGVTQTPKHLITATGQRVTLRCSPRSGDLSVYWYQQSLDQGLQFLIQYYNGEERAKGNILERFSAQQFPDLHSELNLSSLELGDSALYFCASSRSGGGFNEQFFGPGTRLTVL.

J is TRBJ2-3 and V is TRBV27, with a tentative D call TRBD2 (6 bases). The CDR3 runs to 17 residues. Germline loops: CDR1 MNHEY, CDR2 SMNVEV (reference sequence). The V end lost 5 bases, the J end lost 1 base, and 19 bases lay between the germline ends. In nucleotides, the CDR3 is TGTGCCAGCAGTGTACGTGGGCCGGGACTCCGCACAGATACGCAGTATTTT. Encoded protein: CASSVRGPGLRTDTQYF.

There are a few counts of this clonotype. The CDR3 here is CASSQPGRTNSPLHF. DNA of the CDR3: TGTGCCAGCAGCCAGCCGGGACGGACAAATTCACCCCTCCACTTT. V gene TRBV3-1 combines with J gene TRBJ1-6; a possible D gene is TRBD1 (5 bases). The CDR3 is 15 amino acids. CDR1 is LGHDT and CDR2 is YNNKEL in the germline V gene (reference sequence). V was pared by 3 bases and J by 7 bases, with 13 bases between.

The chain links TRBV7-9 to TRBJ2-3; D is ambiguous. Trimming left V 5 bases short and J 2 bases short, with 5 bases between. Germline CDR1 and CDR2: SEHNR and FQNEAQ (reference sequence). This CDR3 has 12 residues. CDR3 sequence (DNA): TGTGCCAGCAGCAAAACCACAGATACGCAGTATTTT. Translation gives CASSKTTDTQYF.

The V call is TRBV12-3 or TRBV12-4, the J call TRBJ2-5; D could derive from TRBD1 or TRBD2 (7 bases each). The CDR3 covers 16 residues. V was pared by 3 bases and J by 9 bases, with 23 bases between. The CDR3 DNA follows: TGTGCCAGCAGTTTGGGCCCGGGACTACCCCAGGGGGCCCAGTACTTC. Protein sequence: CASSLGPGLPQGAQYF.

This clonotype was seen more than once but under ten times. The V call is TRBV6-2 or TRBV6-3, the J call TRBJ1-2; the D is unclear. V lost 2 bases, J lost 7 bases, and 11 bases lay in between. This CDR3 comprises 13 residues. CDR1 MNHEY and CDR2 SVGEGT come from the germline V gene. The CDR3 spells CASSYGEFRGYTF. The CDR3 region has the DNA TGTGCCAGCAGTTACGGGGAGTTCCGTGGCTACACCTTC.

This clonotype was counted between two and nine times. The rearrangement uses TRBV5-5 and TRBJ2-5; a possible D gene is TRBD1 (7 bases). The ends were cut back, 6 bases at V and 4 bases at J, with 16 bases in the middle. The CDR3 consists of 14 residues. Germline lookup yields CDR1 SGHKS and CDR2 YYEKEE (reference sequence). DNA for the CDR3: TGTGCCAGCACCCACCTGGAGGGGGCAGAGACCCAGTACTTC. Its translation: CASTHLEGAETQYF.

The chain joins TRBV12-3 or TRBV12-4 to TRBJ2-7; D gene ambiguous. Trimming took off 0 bases at V and 3 bases at J, with 9 bases between the two ends. The CDR3 sequence is 14 residues long. The CDR3 sequence: CASSLAGYGYEQYV. In DNA, the CDR3 is TGTGCCAGCAGTTTAGCAGGGTACGGCTACGAGCAGTACGTC.

This clonotype was found many times. V usage is TRBV5-1 and J usage is TRBJ2-2; 7 positions match TRBD1. After removal of 4 bases from V and 2 bases from J, the junction contained 8 bases not matched to a gene. The CDR3 is 16 amino acids. CDR1 and CDR2 (germline): SGHRS, YFSETQ. The CDR3 spells CASSPVGTDNTGELFF. The CDR3 DNA reads TGCGCCAGCAGCCCCGTCGGGACAGATAACACCGGGGAGCTGTTTTTT.

In this sample, this clonotype turned up many times. This chain connects TRBV5-5 to TRBJ2-7, with a possible D match to TRBD2 (6 bases). The germline V gene encodes CDR1 SGHKS and CDR2 YYEKEE (reference sequence). Between the trimmed V and J ends, which lost 4 bases and 2 bases, there was a span of 13 bases. The CDR3 has 14 amino acids. CDR3 sequence: CASSRGGDPYEQYF. CDR3 coding DNA: TGTGCCAGCAGCCGAGGAGGGGACCCCTACGAGCAGTACTTC.

This clonotype was counted at least ten times. This chain uses TRBV19 with TRBJ2-7, with 7 bases fitting TRBD1. This CDR3 region has 14 residues. CDR1 and CDR2 (germline): LNHDA, SQIVND (reference sequence). With V trimmed by 6 bases and J by 4 bases, 9 bases remained unmatched. The CDR3 sequence is CASRTPGQNYEQYV. In DNA form, the CDR3 reads TGTGCCAGTAGGACACCGGGACAGAATTACGAGCAGTACGTC.

The table lists this clonotype with many counts. The chain has TRBV5-1 and TRBJ2-7; D remains ambiguous. This CDR3 has 14 amino acids. Germline loops: CDR1 SGHRS, CDR2 YFSETQ. The V and J ends lost 5 bases and 1 base respectively, with 13 bases between them. The CDR3 loop is CASSETMSSYEQYV. The CDR3 DNA follows: TGCGCCAGCAGTGAGACAATGAGTTCCTACGAGCAGTACGTC.

This clonotype was seen only a few times. The genes are TRBV20-1 and TRBJ2-2; D may be TRBD1 or TRBD2 (5 bases each). The V gene's germline CDR1 is DFQATT and CDR2 SNEGSKA (reference sequence). V was clipped by 6 bases and J by 6 bases, with 17 bases between them. This CDR3 is 14 amino acids long. As DNA, the CDR3 is TGCAGTGCCCAGGGCGCCGCTAGCTCCGGGGAGCTGTTTTTT. This encodes CSAQGAASSGELFF.

A few counts support this clonotype. The chain recombines TRBV4-2 with TRBJ2-1; D gene unclear. Per the germline V gene, CDR1 is LGHNA and CDR2 is YNFKEQ. This CDR3 region has 12 residues. Between the trimmed V and J ends, which lost 1 base and 7 bases, there was a span of 5 bases. CDR3 sequence (DNA): TGTGCCAGCAGCCAAGGGGCAAATGAGCAGTTCTTC. Amino acid sequence: CASSQGANEQFF.

This clonotype was seen many times. CDR3 protein: CASSTYQETQYF. The CDR3 region has the DNA TGCGCCAGCAGCACGTACCAAGAGACCCAGTACTTC. The rearrangement joins TRBV5-1 to TRBJ2-5; no reliable D call. This CDR3 has 12 residues. The germline gives CDR1 SGHRS, CDR2 YFSETQ. With 4 bases removed from V and 0 bases from J, the gap between germline ends came to 4 bases. The full variable domain, its missing parts supplied by reference TRBV5-1 and TRBJ2-5, is KAGVTQTPRYLIKTRGQQVTLSCSPISGHRSVSWYQQTPGQGLQFLFEYFSETQRNKGNFPGRFSGRQFSNSRSEMNVSTLELGDSALYLCASSTYQETQYFGPGTRLLVL.

This clonotype was detected ten times or more. The CDR3 DNA sequence: TGTGCCAGCAGTTTCGAGGGCTATGGCTACACCTTC. This codes for CASSFEGYGYTF. The chain combines TRBV6-2 or TRBV6-3 with TRBJ1-2, with unresolved D. CDR1 and CDR2 from the germline V gene are MNHEY and SVGEGT. The V end lost 4 bases, the J end lost 4 bases, and 7 bases lay between the germline ends. The CDR3 loop spans 12 amino acids.